This is a list of T cell receptor beta chains from one sample in a study of T cell responses to AZD1222 COVID-19 vaccine. TCRdb's table, derived via immunoSEQ multiplex PCR, lists solely in-frame clones and lacks some. The profile shows 95,000 to 100,000 clones, roughly 87% of them singletons. The sequenced sample was peripheral blood, obtained on day 0 of AZD1222 vaccination. These TCRs come from an adult in good health. The CDR3 runs from the conserved cysteine through the conserved F or W. A D gene is named only where the DNA matches it firmly. The size entry is marked missing in some rows and otherwise reads once, few, many or a size class.

D: TRBD2
J: TRBJ2-1
V: TRBV6-6
size: .
DNA: TGTGCCAGCAGCAAACTAGCGGGAGGGTACAATGAGCAGTTCTTC
CDR3: CASSKLAGGYNEQFF

D: .
J: TRBJ2-3
V: TRBV29-1
size: .
DNA: TGCAGCGTCGCCTTGGTTACGCAGTATTTT
CDR3: CSVALVTQYF

D: .
J: TRBJ2-7
V: TRBV5-1
size: .
DNA: TGCGCCAGCAGCAACCAACAGGGAGGCGAGCAGTACTTC
CDR3: CASSNQQGGEQYF

D: TRBD2
J: TRBJ2-7
V: TRBV30
size: .
DNA: TGTGCCTGGAGACCCATAGCGGGAGGAGGGGTCTACGAGCAGTACTTC
CDR3: CAWRPIAGGGVYEQYF

D: .
J: TRBJ1-5
V: TRBV7-8
size: once
DNA: TGTGCCAGCAGCTTAATGTCTGGGGGAGTAGGCAATCAGCCCCAGCATTTT
CDR3: CASSLMSGGVGNQPQHF

D: TRBD1
J: TRBJ2-5
V: TRBV30
size: .
DNA: TGTGCCTGGAGTGCCGGGACAGGGGCTCTCTGGACCCAGTACTTC
CDR3: CAWSAGTGALWTQYF

D: .
J: TRBJ1-5
V: TRBV7-8
size: few
DNA: TGTGCCAGCAGCCAATCGGGGGTTGGCAATCAGCCCCAGCATTTT
CDR3: CASSQSGVGNQPQHF

D: .
J: TRBJ2-7
V: TRBV28
size: .
DNA: TGTGCCAGCAGCCTCTACGAGCAGTACTTC
CDR3: CASSLYEQYF

D: .
J: TRBJ1-2
V: TRBV12-3/TRBV12-4
size: .
DNA: TGTGCCAGCAGTTTTCAGGGGCCGTATGGCTACACCTTC
CDR3: CASSFQGPYGYTF

D: .
J: TRBJ1-4
V: TRBV28
size: .
DNA: TGTGCCAGCAGTTTGGCTGGGGAGGGTATCGGAAAACTGTTTTTT
CDR3: CASSLAGEGIGKLFF

D: .
J: TRBJ1-5
V: TRBV6-6
size: .
DNA: TGTGCCAGCAGTTACTCGAATATCAGGGAAAATCAGCCCCAGCATTTT
CDR3: CASSYSNIRENQPQHF

D: TRBD1
J: TRBJ1-4
V: TRBV5-1
size: .
DNA: TGCGCCAGCAGCCCCGGACAGGGATATGGTAATGAAAAACTGTTTTTT
CDR3: CASSPGQGYGNEKLFF

D: .
J: TRBJ1-6
V: TRBV3-1/TRBV3-2
size: once
DNA: TGTGCCAGCAGTCATGACGGGGGCAGTTCACCCCTCCACTTT
CDR3: CASSHDGGSSPLHF

D: .
J: TRBJ2-1
V: TRBV19
size: once
DNA: TGTGCCAGTACGGACACTTACAATGAGCAGTTCTTC
CDR3: CASTDTYNEQFF

D: .
J: TRBJ1-6
V: TRBV6-5
size: .
DNA: TGTGCCAGCAGGCGTCAGGGTTCCGTTTCACCCCTCCACTTT
CDR3: CASRRQGSVSPLHF

D: .
J: TRBJ2-7
V: TRBV5-1
size: .
DNA: TGCGCCAGCAGCTTGGGCCCCTCGGGGTCCTACGAGCAGTACTTC
CDR3: CASSLGPSGSYEQYF

D: .
J: TRBJ2-6
V: TRBV3-1/TRBV3-2
size: .
DNA: TGTGCCAGCAGCCAAGACGCGAGAAGGGGCTTCCCTGGGGCCAACGTCCTGACTTTC
CDR3: CASSQDARRGFPGANVLTF

D: .
J: TRBJ1-3
V: TRBV19
size: .
DNA: TGTGCCAGTAACCGACATCATCCAGGGGCTGGAAACACCATATATTTT
CDR3: CASNRHHPGAGNTIYF

D: .
J: TRBJ1-1
V: TRBV28
size: .
DNA: TGTGCCAGCAGGCTGGGGGAGAGGGGAACTGAAGCTTTCTTT
CDR3: CASRLGERGTEAFF

D: .
J: TRBJ1-6
V: TRBV13
size: .
DNA: TGTGCCAGCAGCTTAGATCGAGGTCCTGATTCACCCCTCCACTTT
CDR3: CASSLDRGPDSPLHF

D: .
J: TRBJ2-1
V: TRBV28
size: .
DNA: TGTGCCAGCGCTATGGTGAGCTCCTACAATGAGCAGTTCTTC
CDR3: CASAMVSSYNEQFF

D: TRBD2
J: TRBJ2-1
V: TRBV25-1
size: .
DNA: TGTGCCAGCAGTAACGGACTAGCGGGAGGTTTCTACAATGAGCAGTTCTTC
CDR3: CASSNGLAGGFYNEQFF

D: .
J: TRBJ1-2
V: TRBV3-1/TRBV3-2
size: .
DNA: TGTGCCAGCAGCCAAGATACAAGGGTTGGCGGCTACACCTTC
CDR3: CASSQDTRVGGYTF

D: TRBD2
J: TRBJ2-1
V: TRBV7-2
size: .
DNA: TGTGCCAGCAGCTTTCTAGCGGGAGGGCCAGCAGGTGAGCAGTTCTTC
CDR3: CASSFLAGGPAGEQFF

D: .
J: TRBJ1-5
V: TRBV29-1
size: .
DNA: TGCAGCGCCGGGGAAAATCAGCCCCAGCATTTT
CDR3: CSAGENQPQHF

D: .
J: TRBJ1-1
V: TRBV27
size: once
DNA: TGTGCCAGCAGTTTCACAGTGAACACTGAAGCTTTCTTT
CDR3: CASSFTVNTEAFF

D: .
J: TRBJ2-7
V: TRBV30
size: .
DNA: TGTGCCTGGAGTCTTCGATGGACTCCAATTCCTTCCTACGAGCAGTACTTC
CDR3: CAWSLRWTPIPSYEQYF

D: TRBD2
J: TRBJ2-7
V: TRBV19
size: .
DNA: TGTGCCAGTAGTCTCCACACGGGACTAGCGGTCTCCTACGAGCAGTACTTC
CDR3: CASSLHTGLAVSYEQYF

D: .
J: TRBJ1-2
V: TRBV12-3/TRBV12-4
size: .
DNA: TGTGCCAGCAGGTCGGACGGGAACTATGGCTACACCTTC
CDR3: CASRSDGNYGYTF

D: .
J: TRBJ1-1
V: TRBV5-1
size: .
DNA: TGCGCCAGCAGCTTGGATCCGGGAGCTGTCGCTGAAGCTTTCTTT
CDR3: CASSLDPGAVAEAFF

D: TRBD1
J: TRBJ1-2
V: TRBV7-2
size: .
DNA: TGTGCCAGCAGCTTAGTGGCAGGGGGTGGCTATGGCTACACCTTC
CDR3: CASSLVAGGGYGYTF

D: .
J: TRBJ2-7
V: TRBV10-3
size: .
DNA: TGTGCCATCAGTGCGTCAGGACACCTATACGAGCAGTACTTC
CDR3: CAISASGHLYEQYF

D: .
J: TRBJ1-1
V: TRBV19
size: .
DNA: TGTGCCAGTAGTAACCAGCCGAACACTGAAGCTTTCTTT
CDR3: CASSNQPNTEAFF

D: .
J: TRBJ2-2
V: TRBV7-8
size: .
DNA: TGTGCCAGCAGCTTAATGGCGAACACCGGGGAGCTGTTTTTT
CDR3: CASSLMANTGELFF

D: TRBD1
J: TRBJ2-1
V: TRBV30
size: .
DNA: TGTGCCTGGAGTGGCCCAGGGGGCGGGAATGAGCAGTTCTTC
CDR3: CAWSGPGGGNEQFF

D: TRBD2
J: TRBJ2-2
V: TRBV5-1
size: .
DNA: TGCGCCAGCAGCCTAATTCTAGCGGGAGGGCATGCCGGGGAGCTGTTTTTT
CDR3: CASSLILAGGHAGELFF

D: .
J: TRBJ1-1
V: TRBV24-1
size: .
DNA: TGTGCCACCAGTGATGAACAGGGAGGGCACACTGAAGCTTTCTTT
CDR3: CATSDEQGGHTEAFF

D: .
J: TRBJ2-1
V: TRBV12-5
size: few
DNA: TGTGCTAGTGGTTTGTGGTCAGGGGCTAATGAGCAGTTCTTC
CDR3: CASGLWSGANEQFF

D: .
J: TRBJ2-7
V: TRBV5-6
size: .
DNA: TGTGCCAGCAGCCGGCCGACAGGTACGTACGAGCAGTACTTC
CDR3: CASSRPTGTYEQYF